The 24 T cell receptor beta chains below were found in one sample sequenced in a study of regulatory T cells in long-lasting Graves disease (dated by TCRdb to about 2021). Read against the paper, the sample's time point label means: newly diagnosed GD, antithyroid drugs for less than 3 months. For both TCR sequencing and RNA sequencing, RNA was extracted from PBMCs using TRIzol. Preparation of the library involved multiplex PCR. Sequencing used an Illumina HiSeq 4000. TCR beta libraries were built with iRepertoire HTBI primers and Arm-PCR amplification of CDR3 regions. The public reads were reprocessed in TCRdb via fastp at Q25 and MiXCR, keeping in-frame beta chains. Each entry is one CDR3 protein sequence, shown with its most common DNA and genes. The table for this sample lists 250,000 to 300,000 distinct CDR3 sequences; roughly 18% of them were counted only once. 12% to 15% of the sample is taken by the ten largest.

This sample was shared with a second study, whose subject was T cells in Graves' hyperthyroidism and ophthalmopathy.

This specimen consisted of peripheral blood mononuclear cells (PBMCs), obtained at new diagnosis, from a patient treated with antithyroid drugs. Receptors originate from a young woman with Graves disease. Donor details come from another sample of the same person, matched by shared clones.

In its sample, this clonotype was seen many times. Compared with germline, one end of the junction differs, possibly owing to a read error. The rearrangement uses TRBV9 and TRBJ1-1, with D possibly TRBD1 on 5 matching bases. CDR1 and CDR2 from the germline V gene are SGDLS and YYNGEE. The CDR3 has 17 residues. CDR3: CASSVEPQTAMNAEAFF. CDR3 nucleotide sequence: TGTGCCAGCAGCGTAGAACCCCAGACAGCGATGAACGCTGAAGCTTTCTTT.

In this sample, this clonotype turned up many times. The J gene is TRBJ1-5, the V gene TRBV6-1, with D possibly TRBD1 on 6 matching bases. This CDR3 is built from 14 residues. Trimming took 8 bases from V and 2 from J, leaving 13 bases between them. Germline loops: CDR1 MNHNS, CDR2 SASEGT. The CDR3 DNA reads TGTGCCAGCGCCCGCAGGGGTGGCAATCAGCCCCAGCATTTT. It is translated as CASARRGGNQPQHF.

Details on this clonotype: This may be a read error: a much more frequent sequence differs by one nucleotide. The chain uses TRBV20-1 and TRBJ1-1; D unresolved. The CDR3 has 11 amino acids. Looked up from germline, CDR1 is DFQATT and CDR2 is SNEGSKA (reference sequence). The CDR3 nucleotides are TGCAGTGCTGGAGAAGTAGCTGAAGCTTTCTTT. This sequence encodes CSAGEVAEAFF.

V gene TRBV2 combines with J gene TRBJ2-1, with TRBD1 matching 9 bases. V lost 8 bases to trimming and J lost 5 bases; unmatched junction nucleotides: 7. Germline loops: CDR1 SNHLY, CDR2 FYNNEI. This CDR3 contains 14 residues. The CDR3 protein is CASATGGAHNEQFF. The DNA of the CDR3 is TGTGCCAGCGCCACAGGGGGCGCACACAATGAGCAGTTCTTC.

The table lists this clonotype with many counts. The genes are TRBV7-9 and TRBJ1-1; TRBD1 aligns across 10 bases. V was pared by 5 bases and J by 4 bases, with 4 bases of the junction left unmatched. Germline V gene data show CDR1 as SEHNR and CDR2 as FQNEAQ (reference sequence). The CDR3 spans 14 residues. The CDR3 loop is CASSRDRGITEAFF. CDR3 nucleotides: TGTGCCAGCAGCCGGGACAGGGGAATCACTGAAGCTTTCTTT. The variable domain in full, with the rest retrieved from reference TRBV7-9 and TRBJ1-1, is DTGVSQNPRHKITKRGQNVTFRCDPISEHNRLYWYRQTLGQGPEFLTYFQNEAQLEKSRLLSDRFSAERPKGSFSTLEIQRTEQGDSAMYLCASSRDRGITEAFFGQGTRLTVV.

Many counts were recorded for this clonotype. V is TRBV9 and J is TRBJ2-3; 9 bases agree with TRBD2. The length of the CDR3 is 16 residues. CDR1 is SGDLS and CDR2 is YYNGEE in the germline V gene. J lost 5 bases, V lost 0 bases, and 7 bases had no gene match. The CDR3 DNA follows: TGTGCCAGCAGCGTAGGAGTAGCGGGGGTTGAAGATACGCAGTATTTT. Translated, it gives CASSVGVAGVEDTQYF.

For this clonotype: A read error may produce the germline difference seen at one junction end. The chain recombines TRBV11-1 with TRBJ1-3; tentatively, D is TRBD1 (5 bases). Per the germline V gene, CDR1 is SGHAT and CDR2 is FQDESV (reference sequence). This CDR3 region has 15 residues. The CDR3 loop reads CASSLDIRSGSTIYF. The CDR3 DNA follows: TGTGCCAGCAGCCTGGACATACGCTCTGGAAGCACCATATATTTT.

This clonotype occurred a few times. A far larger clone is only one base removed, so a read error is likely. The chain joins TRBV7-2 to TRBJ2-1; D is unresolved. Between the trimmed V and J ends, which lost 5 bases and 13 bases, there was a span of 15 bases. The CDR3 is 12 amino acids. Germline assignment: CDR1 SGHTA and CDR2 FQGNSA. The CDR3, as DNA: TGTGCCAGCAGCCAAGAAGGATCAACCCAGTTCTTC. As protein: CASSQEGSTQFF. Full variable domain (outside the CDR3, taken from reference TRBV7-2 and TRBJ2-1): GAGVSQSPSNKVTEKGKDVELRCDPISGHTALYWYRQSLGQGLEFLIYFQGNSAPDKSGLPSDRFSAERTGGSVSTLTIQRTQQEDSAVYLCASSQEGSTQFFGPGTRLTVL.

This clonotype was counted ten times or more. The J gene is TRBJ1-1, the V gene TRBV7-8, with D possibly being TRBD1 (6 bases). The length of the CDR3 is 15 residues. Germline V gene data show CDR1 as SGHVS and CDR2 as FQNEAQ. Deletions cut 0 bases from V and 4 bases from J, with 12 bases between. The CDR3 nucleotides read TGTGCCAGCAGCTTAGCGGCGGGGGCCAGCACTGAAGCTTTCTTT. It specifies CASSLAAGASTEAFF.

There are many counts of this clonotype. The V call is TRBV2, the J call TRBJ1-1; D is undetermined. With 5 bases removed from V and 8 bases from J, the gap between germline ends came to 12 bases. CDR1 is SNHLY and CDR2 is FYNNEI in the germline V gene. The CDR3 runs to 12 residues. The CDR3 DNA is TGTGCCAGCAGTATAACGGGCCTCGAAGCTTTCTTT. It is translated as CASSITGLEAFF.

A word on this clonotype: This may arise from a read error, as a much more abundant clone is one base away. The V call is TRBV6-2 or TRBV6-3, the J call TRBJ1-5, with D tentatively TRBD1 (6 bases). From germline, CDR1 is MNHEY and CDR2 SVGEGT. This CDR3 comprises 14 residues. Trimming pared 7 bases from V and 1 base from J, leaving 11 bases between. The CDR3 region is CASTRGASNQPQHF. The DNA of the CDR3 is TGTGCCAGCACCCGGGGGGCCAGCAATCAGCCCCAGCATTTT.

This clonotype has ten or more counts. The chain couples TRBV27 to TRBJ2-2; D assignment may be TRBD1 or TRBD2 (5 bases each). Germline lookup yields CDR1 MNHEY and CDR2 SMNVEV (reference sequence). The V and J ends lost 3 bases and 6 bases respectively, with 20 bases between them. This CDR3 is built from 17 residues. The chain's CDR3 is CASSFEGFRYASGELFF. CDR3 nucleotides: TGTGCCAGCAGTTTTGAGGGGTTCCGTTATGCGTCCGGGGAGCTGTTTTTT.

This clonotype was counted between two and nine times. V gene TRBV19 combines with J gene TRBJ1-3; no reliable D call. The germline V gene has CDR1 LNHDA and CDR2 SQIVND (reference sequence). CDR3 length: 16 amino acids. The V and J ends lost 6 bases and 0 bases respectively, with 15 bases between them. In DNA, the CDR3 is TGTGCCAGTAGCAACGGTCGAGTGAGCTCTGGAAACACCATATATTTT. It translates to CASSNGRVSSGNTIYF. The variable domain in full, with the rest retrieved from reference TRBV19 and TRBJ1-3, is DGGITQSPKYLFRKEGQNVTLSCEQNLNHDAMYWYRQDPGQGLRLIYYSQIVNDFQKGDIAEGYSVSREKKESFPLTVTSAQKNPTAFYLCASSNGRVSSGNTIYFGEGSWLTVV.

This clonotype came up many times. This chain links TRBV2 with TRBJ2-4; D might be TRBD1 (5 bases). This CDR3 is 15 amino acids long. V lost 4 bases, J lost 1 base, and 11 bases lay in between. Germline V gives CDR1 SNHLY, CDR2 FYNNEI. The CDR3 is CASSGAAGAKNIQYF. Here the CDR3 DNA reads TGTGCCAGCAGTGGGGCAGCAGGGGCCAAAAACATTCAGTACTTC.

This clonotype was detected only a few times. The rearrangement links TRBV19 to TRBJ1-1; weak D call: TRBD1 (6 bases). Trimming took 3 bases from V and 7 from J, leaving 18 bases between them. The CDR3 is made up of 15 amino acids. CDR1 is LNHDA and CDR2 is SQIVND in the germline V gene (reference sequence). The CDR3 loop reads CASSISLGTRGEAFF. Written as DNA, the CDR3 is TGTGCCAGTAGTATTTCTTTGGGGACACGGGGTGAAGCTTTCTTT.

Regarding this clonotype: As the CDR3 is not closed by the conserved phenylalanine or tryptophan, this likely results from a read error. The chain has TRBV5-1 and TRBJ1-1; D perhaps matches TRBD1 (5 bases). Between the trimmed V and J ends, which lost 2 bases and 1 base, there was a span of 6 bases. Germline CDR1 is SGHRS and CDR2 is YFSETQ. The CDR3 totals 13 residues. This chain's CDR3 is CASSFGANTEAFL. CDR3 nucleotides: TGCGCCAGCAGCTTCGGGGCGAACACTGAAGCTTTCCTT.

There are many counts of this clonotype. The J gene is TRBJ1-1, the V gene TRBV20-1; unclear D gene. Trimming took off 5 bases at V and 2 bases at J, with 3 bases between the two ends. The CDR3 runs to 10 residues. The germline V gene has CDR1 DFQATT and CDR2 SNEGSKA (reference sequence). The CDR3 DNA reads as TGCAGTGCTTTTAACACTGAAGCTTTCTTT. Its protein is CSAFNTEAFF.

This clonotype has just one count. The V gene is TRBV7-2, the J gene TRBJ2-7, with D tentatively TRBD1 (5 bases). Germline-derived CDR1 and CDR2 are SGHTA and FQGNSA. The germline V and J ends were trimmed by 5 bases and 0 bases, with 17 bases remaining between them. The CDR3 contains 16 residues. CDR3 coding DNA: TGTGCCAGCAGCCTTCGACAGATAACGAGCTCCTACGAGCAGTACTTC. The encoded protein is CASSLRQITSSYEQYF.

This clonotype was observed at least ten times. The chain carries TRBV20-1 and TRBJ1-4; D gene unclear. V was pared by 0 bases and J by 0 bases, with 8 bases between. The CDR3 is 15 amino acids. CDR1 is DFQATT and CDR2 is SNEGSKA in the germline V gene (reference sequence). The CDR3 spells CSARDRRPTNEKLFF. Written as DNA, the CDR3 is TGCAGTGCTAGAGATCGACGGCCAACTAATGAAAAACTGTTTTTT.

This clonotype was observed at least ten times. V usage is TRBV7-3 and J usage is TRBJ1-6; D unclear. V gave up 5 bases and J gave up 7 bases, with 9 bases separating them. Per the germline V gene, CDR1 is SGHTA and CDR2 is FQGTGA. The length of the CDR3 is 13 residues. The CDR3 loop is CASSPSTNSPLHF. The CDR3 nucleotides are TGTGCCAGCAGCCCCTCGACCAATTCACCCCTCCACTTT.

The count of this clonotype is one. Here the CDR3 omits its conserved ending phenylalanine or tryptophan, so a read error is the likely source. This chain uses TRBV18 with TRBJ1-1; no reliable D call. The CDR3 consists of 13 residues. V gave up 6 bases and J gave up 1 base, with 9 bases separating them. Germline CDR1 KGHSH, CDR2 LQKENI. The CDR3 nucleotides are TGTGCCAGCTCCCCGGGGAAGAACACTGAAGCTTTCTGT. Protein: CASSPGKNTEAFC.

The chain links TRBV29-1 to TRBJ2-3; D call uncertain. The CDR3 is made up of 11 amino acids. Per germline, CDR1 SQVTM and CDR2 ANQGSEA. V dropped 7 bases and J dropped 4 bases, with 9 bases sitting between them. The CDR3 protein is CSADRADTQYF. In DNA form, the CDR3 reads TGCAGCGCCGACCGGGCAGATACGCAGTATTTT.

This clonotype was detected many times. This sequence joins TRBV6-1 and TRBJ1-6; TRBD1 might be the D (5 bases). The germline V gene has CDR1 MNHNS and CDR2 SASEGT. Trimming took off 3 bases at V and 2 bases at J, with 8 bases between the two ends. The CDR3 loop spans 15 amino acids. CDR3: CASSDRGAYNSPLHF. The CDR3 region has the DNA TGTGCCAGCAGTGATCGAGGGGCCTATAATTCACCCCTCCACTTT.

At least ten counts were recorded for this clonotype. The rearrangement uses TRBV20-1 and TRBJ1-6; 7 nucleotides match TRBD1. In germline, CDR1 is DFQATT, CDR2 SNEGSKA (reference sequence). The CDR3 spans 14 residues. J lost 9 bases, V lost 3 bases, and 8 bases had no gene match. The CDR3 region has the DNA TGCAGTGCTAGTGATACGACAGGGAGTTCACCCCTCCACTTT. It yields the protein CSASDTTGSSPLHF.